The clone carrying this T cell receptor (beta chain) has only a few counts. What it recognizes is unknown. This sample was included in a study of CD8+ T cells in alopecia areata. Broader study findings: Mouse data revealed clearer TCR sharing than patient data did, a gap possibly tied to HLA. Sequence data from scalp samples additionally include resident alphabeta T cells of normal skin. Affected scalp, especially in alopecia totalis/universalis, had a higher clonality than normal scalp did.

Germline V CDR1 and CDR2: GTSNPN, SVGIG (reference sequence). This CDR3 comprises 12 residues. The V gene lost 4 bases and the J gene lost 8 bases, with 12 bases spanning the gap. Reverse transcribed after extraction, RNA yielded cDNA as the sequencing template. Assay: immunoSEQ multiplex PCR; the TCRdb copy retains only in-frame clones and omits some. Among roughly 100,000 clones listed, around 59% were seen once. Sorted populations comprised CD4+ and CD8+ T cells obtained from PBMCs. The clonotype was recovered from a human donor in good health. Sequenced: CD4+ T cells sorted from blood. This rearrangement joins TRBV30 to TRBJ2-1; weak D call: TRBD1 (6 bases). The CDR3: CAWTDSYHEQFF. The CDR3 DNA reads TGTGCCTGGACGGACAGTTATCATGAGCAGTTCTTC. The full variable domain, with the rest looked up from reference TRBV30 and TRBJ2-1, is SQTIHQWPATLVQPVGSPLSLECTVEGTSNPNLYWYRQAAGRGLQLLFYSVGIGQISSEVPQNLSASRPQDRQFILSSKKLLLSDSGFYLCAWTDSYHEQFFGPGTRLTVL.